This is a list of T cell receptor beta chains from one sample in a study of OX40 agonist ivuxolimab in advanced cancers. Sequenced by immunoSEQ multiplex PCR; TCRdb stores in-frame clones only, minus some. The data show some 100,000 clones, about nine tenths seen once. The material sequenced was CD4+ or CD8+ T cells sorted from blood, taken in a trial of the OX40 agonist ivuxolimab. The receptor set was obtained from an adult with an advanced solid tumor such as melanoma, head and neck, liver or kidney cancer. The CDR3 runs from the conserved cysteine through the conserved F or W. The D gene is left open where the match is weak. Expanded clones are given a class, and other clones once, few, many or no size at all.

TRBD2,TRBV29-1,-,TRBJ2-7,TGCAGCGTTGGGACTAGCTACGAGCAGTACTTC,CSVGTSYEQYF
-,TRBV18,-,TRBJ2-5,TGTGCCAGCTCCCTCCGGTTCGAGGAGACCCAGTACTTC,CASSLRFEETQYF
-,TRBV7-8,-,TRBJ1-4,TGTGCCAGCAGCTTAGGGACCGAGAGAGGTGAAAAACTGTTTTTT,CASSLGTERGEKLFF
-,TRBV9,-,TRBJ1-3,TGTGCCAGCAGCGTAGATGTGGCTCAAGGAAACACCATATATTTT,CASSVDVAQGNTIYF
-,TRBV9,-,TRBJ2-1,TGTGCCAGCAGCCCGGGGCCCGGGCAGTACAATGAGCAGTTCTTC,CASSPGPGQYNEQFF
-,TRBV2,-,TRBJ2-7,TGTGCCACCGAGGGATATGGGGAACAGTACTTC,CATEGYGEQYF
-,TRBV5-1,once,TRBJ2-7,TGCGCCAGCAGCGTCCAAGCCCTCGCGTCGGGCCCGGGCGAGCAGTACTTC,CASSVQALASGPGEQYF
TRBD1,TRBV5-1,-,TRBJ1-4,TGCGCCAGCAGCTTAGGACAGGGGCTGGAAAAACTGTTTTTT,CASSLGQGLEKLFF
TRBD2,TRBV7-9,-,TRBJ2-1,TGTGCCAGCAGCTTGCGCAGCGGGGGGGGTGAGCAGTTCTTC,CASSLRSGGGEQFF
-,TRBV18,-,TRBJ2-3,TGTGCCAGCTCACCACCTGTCCGCACAGATACGCAGTATTTT,CASSPPVRTDTQYF
-,TRBV6-5,-,TRBJ1-4,TGTGCCAGCAGGGTAGCACCTCGGGAAAAACTGTTTTTT,CASRVAPREKLFF
-,TRBV5-6,-,TRBJ1-2,TGTGCCAGCAGCTTGGGGAATCCTAACTATGGCTACACCTTC,CASSLGNPNYGYTF
-,TRBV6-1,-,TRBJ1-1,TGTGCCAGCAGTGGGGGAGGGCAGTTGATAGCTTTCTTT,CASSGGGQLIAFF
-,TRBV5-4,-,TRBJ1-6,TGTGCCAGCAGCCTTATGGACATTTATAATTCACCCCTCCACTTT,CASSLMDIYNSPLHF
TRBD2,TRBV19,-,TRBJ2-2,TGTGCCAGTAGTATGACAGCCCTCGGACTAGCGGCTAACACCGGGGAGCTGTTTTTT,CASSMTALGLAANTGELFF
-,TRBV7-9,-,TRBJ1-1,TGTGCCAGCAGACCGAACACTGAAGCTTTCTTT,CASRPNTEAFF
-,TRBV28,-,TRBJ2-2,TGTGCCAGCAGTTTGATTAACACCGGGGAGCTGTTTTTT,CASSLINTGELFF
-,TRBV6-5,-,TRBJ2-3,TGTGCCAGCAGTTACTCGTCAGGAGCAGATACGCAGTATTTT,CASSYSSGADTQYF
-,TRBV18,-,TRBJ1-2,TGTGCCAGCTCACCCAACCGGGACGGCTATGGCTACACCTTC,CASSPNRDGYGYTF
-,TRBV5-1,-,TRBJ2-1,TGCGCCAGCAGCCAGCAGGGGCCATCGGATGAGCAGTTCTTC,CASSQQGPSDEQFF
TRBD1,TRBV2,-,TRBJ2-1,TGTGCCAGCAGTGCCAGGGGGCAGGGCGATGAGCAGTTCTTC,CASSARGQGDEQFF
-,TRBV28,few,TRBJ1-3,TGTGCCAGCAGTTTCGGGGGCTCTGGAAACACCATATATTTT,CASSFGGSGNTIYF
-,TRBV7-2,-,TRBJ1-5,TGTGCCAGCAGCTCGTCACGGGGCAATCAGCCCCAGCATTTT,CASSSSRGNQPQHF